This TCR beta chain is from a study of blood T cells in healthy people across ages. V gave up 5 bases and J gave up 2 bases, with 14 bases separating them. The germline gives CDR1 SGHRS, CDR2 YFSETQ. The CDR3 length is 15 residues. Using a J-beta primer mix together with a sample-barcoded 5' primer, a second PCR was run for about 7 to 12 cycles. In TCRdb, the 5' RACE reads were re-called with MiXCR into one record per CDR3 protein. The repertoire holds approximately 1.5 million distinct CDR3 sequences, with approximately 32% as singletons. This clonotype has only a few counts. Each donor's blood draw was around 9.1 milliliters of peripheral blood. No fewer than 6 million PBMCs went into each sample.

This chain connects TRBV5-1 to TRBJ2-1, with D perhaps being TRBD1 or TRBD2 (6 bases each). The TCR comes from a woman aged 25 to 39 in good health. The sequencing sample was made of blood. The CDR3 DNA sequence: TGCGCCAGCAGGGAGGGGACACCTACCTACAATGAGCAGTTCTTC. Its protein is CASREGTPTYNEQFF.